The clone carrying this TCR beta chain was counted between two and nine times. Its matching antigen is unknown. This sample is part of a study of T cell responses to AZD1222 COVID-19 vaccine. Study-wide findings and caveats: Two AZD1222 administrations were followed by greater Spike-specific TCR breadth and depth. The donor group comprised mostly white British people and more females; the analysis possibly underestimated clonal diversity. Seropositive status at baseline applied to only 5 to 7 AZD1222 recipients. Epitopes outside B.1.351 and B.1.1.7 mutated regions reportedly drew nearly half of spike TCRs.

From germline, CDR1 is ENHRY and CDR2 SYGVKD. The V end lost 7 bases, the J end lost 3 bases, and 15 bases lay between the germline ends. This CDR3 is built from 14 residues. Here immunoSEQ multiplex PCR was the method, and the copy in TCRdb shows in-frame clones only, minus some. The data hold about 150,000 clones, with about 87% observed a single time. The sequences come from peripheral blood, collected on day 0 of AZD1222 vaccination. This TCR derives from an adult in good health. The chain couples TRBV10-3 to TRBJ1-1; no clear D. CDR3 DNA sequence: TGTGCCATCACTCCCTTGCCCTGGGACACTGAAGCTTTCTTT. It translates to CAITPLPWDTEAFF.